The clone carrying this T cell receptor (beta chain) has more than one count but fewer than ten. As yet, its antigen is unknown. RNA transcripts served as the template for amplifying TCR beta CDR3 regions. HTBI primers were employed in a first-round RT-PCR of the TCR CDR3. TCRdb called the multiplex PCR reads again in MiXCR, with one record for every CDR3 protein. This table has about 250,000 distinct CDR3 sequences, approximately 23% appearing once. The data derive from a study of T cells in Graves' hyperthyroidism and ophthalmopathy. Uncontrolled infection, other autoimmune disease, pregnancy or lactation excluded patients. Regarding the study as a whole: Blood samples included most of the expanded thyroid clonotypes exceeding 0.001.

Looked up from germline, CDR1 is SGHTA and CDR2 is FQGTGA. This CDR3 has 15 amino acids. The germline V and J ends were trimmed by 5 bases and 5 bases, with 16 bases remaining between them. The specimen was blood. This chain links TRBV7-3 with TRBJ2-1; D assignment may be TRBD1 or TRBD2 (5 bases each). This TCR was sampled from a man aged 25 to 40 with Graves' ophthalmopathy. The CDR3 reads CASSPSTGDHNEQFF. The CDR3 DNA is TGTGCCAGCAGCCCCTCAACCGGGGACCACAATGAGCAGTTCTTC.